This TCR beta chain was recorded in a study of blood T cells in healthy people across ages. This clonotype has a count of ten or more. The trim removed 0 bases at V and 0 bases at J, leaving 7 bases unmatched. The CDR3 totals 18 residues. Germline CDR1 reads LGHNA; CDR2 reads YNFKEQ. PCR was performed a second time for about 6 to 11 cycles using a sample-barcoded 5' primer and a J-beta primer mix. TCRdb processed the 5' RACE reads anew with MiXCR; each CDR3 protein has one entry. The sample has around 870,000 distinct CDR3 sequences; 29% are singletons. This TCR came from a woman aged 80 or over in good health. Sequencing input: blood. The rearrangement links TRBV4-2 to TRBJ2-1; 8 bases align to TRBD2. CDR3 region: CASSQELRGGSSYNEQFF. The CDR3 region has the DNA TGTGCCAGCAGCCAAGAATTACGGGGGGGCAGCTCCTACAATGAGCAGTTCTTC.